This entry lists 26 T cell receptor beta chains sequenced from one sample in a study of OX40 agonist ivuxolimab in advanced cancers. TCRdb keeps only in-frame clones here, not all; method: immunoSEQ multiplex PCR. This sample has tens of thousands of clones, with 80% to 90% found just once. The source material was CD4+ or CD8+ T cells sorted from blood, sampled in a trial of the OX40 agonist ivuxolimab. The receptors here all came from an adult with an advanced solid tumor such as melanoma, head and neck, liver or kidney cancer.

The V call is TRBV9, the J call TRBJ1-6; 9 bases map to TRBD1. Germline V lookup: CDR1 SGDLS, CDR2 YYNGEE. CDR3 length equals 14 residues. The V and J ends lost 4 bases and 6 bases, in that order; junction bases with no gene match: 2. The CDR3 sequence is CASSPGQGNSPLHF. CDR3 sequence (DNA): TGTGCCAGCAGCCCGGGACAGGGTAATTCACCCCTCCACTTT. Full variable domain (remainder filled in from reference TRBV9 and TRBJ1-6): DSGVTQTPKHLITATGQRVTLRCSPRSGDLSVYWYQQSLDQGLQFLIQYYNGEERAKGNILERFSAQQFPDLHSELNLSSLELGDSALYFCASSPGQGNSPLHFGNGTRLTVT.

The chain carries TRBV28 and TRBJ1-2; TRBD1 aligns across 7 bases. J was trimmed by 3 bases and V by 5 bases; bases with no gene match: 18. Germline values: CDR1 MDHEN, CDR2 SYDVKM. The CDR3 sequence is 18 residues long. The CDR3 nucleotides are TGTGCCAGCAGTCCCCAACTTGGGACAGCCTCGTTAGACTATGGCTACACCTTC. Translated, it gives CASSPQLGTASLDYGYTF.

The gene calls are TRBV7-9 and TRBJ2-1, with a weak D call TRBD1 (6 bases). The CDR3 spans 15 residues. V lost 4 bases, J lost 4 bases, and 14 bases lay in between. Germline lookup yields CDR1 SEHNR and CDR2 FQNEAQ (reference sequence). CDR3 protein: CASSSTQGIYNEQFF. The CDR3 nucleotides read TGTGCCAGCAGCTCGACGCAGGGGATTTACAATGAGCAGTTCTTC.

The chain carries TRBV30 and TRBJ2-1; weak D call: TRBD2 (5 bases). The CDR3 contains 13 residues. The germline V gene encodes CDR1 GTSNPN and CDR2 SVGIG (reference sequence). The V end lost 3 bases, the J end lost 9 bases, and 15 bases lay between the germline ends. The CDR3 DNA follows: TGTGCCTGGAGCGGCTGGGCGGGTCTTGAGCAGTTCTTC. This translates into CAWSGWAGLEQFF.

The rearrangement uses TRBV7-2 and TRBJ1-5; no clear D. The V and J ends lost 1 base and 4 bases respectively, with 8 bases between them. The CDR3 sequence is 14 residues long. Germline V gives CDR1 SGHTA, CDR2 FQGNSA. The CDR3 coding sequence is TGTGCCAGCAGCTTAGATGAACTTAATCAGCCCCAGCATTTT. Its protein product is CASSLDELNQPQHF.

This clone was detected only a few times. The chain joins TRBV4-1 to TRBJ1-1, with D perhaps TRBD1 (5 bases). CDR3 length: 15 amino acids. Trimming pared 1 base from V and 0 bases from J, leaving 9 bases between. CDR1 and CDR2 (germline): MGHRA, YSYEKL. CDR3 region: CASSQGQLMNTEAFF. DNA for the CDR3: TGCGCCAGCAGCCAAGGACAGCTCATGAACACTGAAGCTTTCTTT.

This chain links TRBV27 with TRBJ1-5; TRBD1 might be the D (5 bases). This CDR3 has 14 amino acids. The V gene lost 6 bases and the J gene lost 6 bases, with 15 bases spanning the gap. Germline CDR1 and CDR2: MNHEY and SMNVEV (reference sequence). Here the CDR3 reads CASSRDGPRQPQHF. The CDR3 DNA reads TGTGCCAGCAGCCGGGACGGTCCCCGTCAGCCCCAGCATTTT.

The J gene is TRBJ1-1, the V gene TRBV2; D is unresolved. The ends were cut back, 5 bases at V and 11 bases at J, with 21 bases in the middle. The germline V gene encodes CDR1 SNHLY and CDR2 FYNNEI. The CDR3 covers 14 residues. The CDR3 DNA is TGTGCCAGCAGTCGATCCCCCCCTGAGGATGGGGCTTTCTTT. This gives the protein CASSRSPPEDGAFF. The variable domain in full, with the rest retrieved from reference TRBV2 and TRBJ1-1, is EPEVTQTPSHQVTQMGQEVILRCVPISNHLYFYWYRQILGQKVEFLVSFYNNEISEKSEIFDDQFSVERPDGSNFTLKIRSTKLEDSAMYFCASSRSPPEDGAFFGQGTRLTVV.

The chain combines TRBV14 with TRBJ1-4, with 7 nucleotides matching TRBD1. The germline gives CDR1 SGHDN, CDR2 FVKESK. Trimming took 4 bases from V and 7 from J; bases not matched to a gene: 6. The CDR3 loop spans 14 amino acids. In DNA, the CDR3 is TGTGCCAGCAGCCTAACAGGGGACGTTGAAAAACTGTTTTTT. Translated, it gives CASSLTGDVEKLFF. Looking up the rest from reference TRBV14 and TRBJ1-4 gives the full variable domain: EAGVTQFPSHSVIEKGQTVTLRCDPISGHDNLYWYRRVMGKEIKFLLHFVKESKQDESGMPNNRFLAERTGGTYSTLKVQPAELEDSGVYFCASSLTGDVEKLFFGSGTQLSVL.

The chain uses TRBV19 and TRBJ2-2; D not resolved. Trimming took 4 bases from V and 7 from J, leaving 13 bases between them. Germline V lookup: CDR1 LNHDA, CDR2 SQIVND (reference sequence). This CDR3 is 14 amino acids long. The CDR3 sequence: CASSTSTYGGELFF. CDR3 sequence (DNA): TGTGCCAGTAGTACGAGCACCTACGGCGGGGAGCTGTTTTTT.

The chain has TRBV5-6 and TRBJ1-1; no firm D call. V was clipped by 0 bases and J by 2 bases, with 5 bases between them. Germline V gene lookup returns CDR1 SGHDT and CDR2 YYEEEE. The length of the CDR3 is 13 residues. CDR3 protein: CASSLASNTEAFF. Written as DNA, the CDR3 is TGTGCCAGCAGCTTGGCATCAAACACTGAAGCTTTCTTT.

The chain recombines TRBV11-3 with TRBJ2-2; 11 nucleotides line up with TRBD2. The CDR3 has 16 residues. The trim removed 4 bases at V and 6 bases at J, leaving 7 bases unmatched. In germline, CDR1 is SGHNT, CDR2 YENEEA. The CDR3 spells CASSSSTSGRPGELFF. In DNA, the CDR3 is TGTGCCAGCAGCTCGTCAACTAGCGGGAGACCCGGGGAGCTGTTTTTT.

The rearrangement links TRBV7-9 to TRBJ2-7; D is unresolved. The V end lost 4 bases, the J end lost 0 bases, and 7 bases lay between the germline ends. This CDR3 comprises 13 residues. Germline CDR1 and CDR2: SEHNR and FQNEAQ (reference sequence). The CDR3 sequence is CASSSRTSYEQYF. In DNA, the CDR3 is TGTGCCAGCAGCTCTAGAACCTCCTACGAGCAGTACTTC.

This clone was counted between two and nine times. The chain has TRBV28 and TRBJ2-1; 7 nucleotides agree with TRBD2. CDR3 length: 18 amino acids. Trimming took 6 bases from V and 4 from J; bases not matched to a gene: 18. Germline V gene lookup returns CDR1 MDHEN and CDR2 SYDVKM. CDR3 DNA sequence: TGTGCCAGCAGCACTCTTACTAGCGACGAGGGCGGATACAATGAGCAGTTCTTC. This translates into CASSTLTSDEGGYNEQFF.

The V gene is TRBV9, the J gene TRBJ1-5; D call uncertain. V lost 4 bases, J lost 7 bases, and 15 bases lay in between. CDR1 and CDR2 from the germline V gene are SGDLS and YYNGEE. The CDR3 loop spans 14 amino acids. Here the CDR3 DNA reads TGTGCCAGCAGCCTCGGGGAGGGCGGCCAGCCCCAGCATTTT. This sequence encodes CASSLGEGGQPQHF. The complete variable domain, with remaining parts taken from reference TRBV9 and TRBJ1-5, reads DSGVTQTPKHLITATGQRVTLRCSPRSGDLSVYWYQQSLDQGLQFLIQYYNGEERAKGNILERFSAQQFPDLHSELNLSSLELGDSALYFCASSLGEGGQPQHFGDGTRLSIL.

The V gene is TRBV7-9, the J gene TRBJ1-2; possible D gene TRBD1, 5 bases. V was trimmed by 1 base and J by 2 bases, leaving 11 bases between them. The germline V gene has CDR1 SEHNR and CDR2 FQNEAQ (reference sequence). There are 15 residues in the CDR3. The CDR3 DNA is TGTGCCAGCAGCTTAGGGTCAGGGACGAACTATGGCTACACCTTC. Translation gives CASSLGSGTNYGYTF.

The CDR3 region is CASSYSPGDIYGYTF. For the CDR3, the DNA is TGTGCCAGCAGTTACTCACCAGGGGATATTTATGGCTACACCTTC. V is TRBV6-5 and J is TRBJ1-2; a possible D gene is TRBD1 (6 bases). This CDR3 region has 15 residues. Trimming cost V 0 bases and J 5 bases, with 13 bases left between them. The germline V gene encodes CDR1 MNHEY and CDR2 SVGAGI.

The CDR3 here is CASSLPPFKRESNEQFF. CDR3 in DNA: TGTGCCAGCAGCCTCCCCCCTTTTAAGCGGGAGAGCAATGAGCAGTTCTTC. The chain combines TRBV5-6 with TRBJ2-1; 8 bases are shared with TRBD2. Germline V gene data show CDR1 as SGHDT and CDR2 as YYEEEE. The CDR3 spans 17 residues. With 4 bases clipped from V and 6 bases from J, the junction kept 15 bases outside the gene matches. Supplemented by reference TRBV5-6 and TRBJ2-1, the full variable domain reads DAGVTQSPTHLIKTRGQQVTLRCSPKSGHDTVSWYQQALGQGPQFIFQYYEEEERQRGNFPDRFSGHQFPNYSSELNVNALLLGDSALYLCASSLPPFKRESNEQFFGPGTRLTVL.

CDR3 coding DNA: TGTGCCTGGAGTGAGCGATCCTCACACACTGAAGCTTTCTTT. Its protein product is CAWSERSSHTEAFF. The chain uses TRBV30 and TRBJ1-1; D remains ambiguous. This CDR3 is built from 14 residues. V was trimmed by 1 base and J by 3 bases, leaving 12 bases between them. Germline assignment: CDR1 GTSNPN and CDR2 SVGIG (reference sequence).

This chain joins TRBV4-1 and TRBJ2-7; TRBD1 is a possible D gene (6 bases). CDR1 and CDR2 from the germline V gene are MGHRA and YSYEKL. The CDR3 consists of 16 residues. With 4 bases removed from V and 1 base from J, the gap between germline ends came to 17 bases. Here the CDR3 DNA reads TGCGCCAGCAGCCGCTCCCAGCAGGGGTATTCCTACGAGCAGTACTTC. As protein: CASSRSQQGYSYEQYF.

The DNA for the CDR3 is TGTGCCAGCAGTTACCCTGCGGGGCGGTACACTGAAGCTTTCTTT. Its translation: CASSYPAGRYTEAFF. V and J are TRBV6-5 and TRBJ1-1, with a tentative D call TRBD1 (5 bases). V was pared by 2 bases and J by 3 bases, with 13 bases between. The CDR3 sequence is 15 residues long. Germline CDR1 MNHEY, CDR2 SVGAGI.

The genes are TRBV4-3 and TRBJ2-5, with no clear D. The CDR3 spans 17 residues. The germline V gene encodes CDR1 LGHNA and CDR2 YSLEER. Deletions cut 0 bases from V and 0 bases from J, with 14 bases between. The CDR3 loop reads CASSQDLGYSYQETQYF. In nucleotides, the CDR3 is TGCGCCAGCAGCCAAGATCTGGGGTATTCGTACCAAGAGACCCAGTACTTC.

The chain recombines TRBV27 with TRBJ1-3; D gene ambiguous. The germline gives CDR1 MNHEY, CDR2 SMNVEV (reference sequence). CDR3 length: 15 residues. V was trimmed by 1 base and J by 0 bases, leaving 7 bases between them. CDR3 amino acids: CASSLYMSSGNTIYF. The CDR3 DNA follows: TGTGCCAGCAGTTTATACATGAGCTCTGGAAACACCATATATTTT.

The chain's CDR3 is CASSLPGNEQFF. CDR3 nucleotides: TGTGCCAGCAGCCTCCCGGGGAATGAGCAGTTCTTC. This rearrangement joins TRBV11-2 to TRBJ2-1; D may be TRBD2 (5 bases). The ends were cut back, 5 bases at V and 7 bases at J, with 9 bases in the middle. From germline, CDR1 is SGHAT and CDR2 FQNNGV. The CDR3 loop spans 12 amino acids.

As concerns this clone: Other nucleotide sequences in the sample specify the same CDR3. The chain couples TRBV5-1 to TRBJ2-3, with 8 bases matching TRBD1. V was pared by 0 bases and J by 2 bases, with 11 bases of the junction left unmatched. CDR1 is SGHRS, CDR2 YFSETQ, per germline. This CDR3 contains 18 residues. The CDR3 coding sequence is TGCGCCAGCAGCTTGGCCGGGACAGGTTATCCTCCCACAGATACGCAGTATTTT. Translation: CASSLAGTGYPPTDTQYF.

J is TRBJ1-1 and V is TRBV14; unclear D gene. The CDR3 sequence is 12 residues long. Between the trimmed V and J ends, which lost 3 bases and 0 bases, there was a span of 2 bases. The germline CDR1 and CDR2 sequences are SGHDN and FVKESK. CDR3 residues: CASSQVNTEAFF. In DNA, the CDR3 is TGTGCCAGCAGCCAGGTGAACACTGAAGCTTTCTTT.